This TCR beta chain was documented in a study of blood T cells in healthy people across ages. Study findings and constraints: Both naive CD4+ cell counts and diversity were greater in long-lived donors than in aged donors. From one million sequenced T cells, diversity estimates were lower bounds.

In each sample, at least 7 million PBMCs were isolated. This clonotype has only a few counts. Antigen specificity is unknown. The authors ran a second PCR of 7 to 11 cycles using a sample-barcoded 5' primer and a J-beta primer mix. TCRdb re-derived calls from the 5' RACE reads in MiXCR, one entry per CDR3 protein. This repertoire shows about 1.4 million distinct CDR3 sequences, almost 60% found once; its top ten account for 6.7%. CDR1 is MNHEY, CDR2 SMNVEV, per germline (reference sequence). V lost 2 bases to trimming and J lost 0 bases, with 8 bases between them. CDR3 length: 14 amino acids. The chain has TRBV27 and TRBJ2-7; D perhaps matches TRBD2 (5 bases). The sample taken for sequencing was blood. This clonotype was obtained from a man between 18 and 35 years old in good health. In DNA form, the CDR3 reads TGTGCCAGCAGTTTAAGGGAGAGCTCCTACGAGCAGTACTTC. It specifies CASSLRESSYEQYF.